This entry lists 6 T cell receptor beta chains sequenced from one sample in a study of OX40 agonist ivuxolimab in advanced cancers. Clones were sequenced by immunoSEQ multiplex PCR, and TCRdb holds only the in-frame ones, with some missing. The table lists approximately 38,000 clones, approximately 92% of them singletons. This material consisted of CD4+ or CD8+ T cells sorted from blood, taken in a trial of the OX40 agonist ivuxolimab. Receptors originate from an adult with an advanced solid tumor such as melanoma, head and neck, liver or kidney cancer.

CDR3 DNA: TGTGCCAGCAGTTTAACCGGGACAGGGTTTGCAGATACGCAGTATTTT. It is translated as CASSLTGTGFADTQYF. The chain carries TRBV27 and TRBJ2-3, with 9 bases aligning to TRBD1. The CDR3 spans 16 residues. The trim removed 2 bases at V and 4 bases at J, leaving 7 bases unmatched. The germline V gene encodes CDR1 MNHEY and CDR2 SMNVEV (reference sequence).

This chain links TRBV9 with TRBJ2-1; tentative D call: TRBD1 (6 bases). The CDR3 sequence is 13 residues long. In germline, CDR1 is SGDLS, CDR2 YYNGEE. Trimming cost V 0 bases and J 9 bases, with 10 bases left between them. CDR3 in DNA: TGTGCCAGCAGCGTAGGACCCAGGGGTGAGCAGTTCTTC. Protein product: CASSVGPRGEQFF. The whole variable domain, filled in from reference TRBV9 and TRBJ2-1, reads DSGVTQTPKHLITATGQRVTLRCSPRSGDLSVYWYQQSLDQGLQFLIQYYNGEERAKGNILERFSAQQFPDLHSELNLSSLELGDSALYFCASSVGPRGEQFFGPGTRLTVL.

The rearrangement joins TRBV9 to TRBJ2-3, with 7 nucleotides matching TRBD2. J was trimmed by 0 bases and V by 0 bases; bases with no gene match: 7. Germline V lookup: CDR1 SGDLS, CDR2 YYNGEE. CDR3 size: 17 residues. The chain's CDR3 is CASSVGAGLSSTDTQYF. Here the CDR3 DNA reads TGTGCCAGCAGCGTAGGGGCGGGACTATCTAGCACAGATACGCAGTATTTT.

This sequence joins TRBV29-1 and TRBJ2-1; the D is unclear. CDR1 and CDR2 from the germline V gene are SQVTM and ANQGSEA. Between the trimmed V and J ends, which lost 3 bases and 9 bases, there was a span of 15 bases. This CDR3 has 13 amino acids. The CDR3 sequence: CSVESGLRSEQFF. CDR3 sequence (DNA): TGCAGCGTTGAGTCGGGCCTTAGGAGTGAGCAGTTCTTC.

V is TRBV21-1 and J is TRBJ1-5; the DNA was not compared with TRBD1, the D call given in the table. TRBV21-1 has pseudogene status. This CDR3 is built from 15 residues. CDR3 sequence (DNA): TGTGCCAGCAGCAAACACAGGGGGCCCAATCAGCCCCAGCATTTT. It specifies CASSKHRGPNQPQHF.

The genes are TRBV6-5 and TRBJ2-5, with D maybe TRBD1 (6 bases). V was shortened by 2 bases and J by 5 bases, with 12 bases between the two germline ends. This CDR3 has 14 amino acids. The germline gives CDR1 MNHEY, CDR2 SVGAGI. CDR3 sequence (DNA): TGTGCCAGCAGTTACGTACAGGGCGACGAGACCCAGTACTTC. Protein product: CASSYVQGDETQYF.